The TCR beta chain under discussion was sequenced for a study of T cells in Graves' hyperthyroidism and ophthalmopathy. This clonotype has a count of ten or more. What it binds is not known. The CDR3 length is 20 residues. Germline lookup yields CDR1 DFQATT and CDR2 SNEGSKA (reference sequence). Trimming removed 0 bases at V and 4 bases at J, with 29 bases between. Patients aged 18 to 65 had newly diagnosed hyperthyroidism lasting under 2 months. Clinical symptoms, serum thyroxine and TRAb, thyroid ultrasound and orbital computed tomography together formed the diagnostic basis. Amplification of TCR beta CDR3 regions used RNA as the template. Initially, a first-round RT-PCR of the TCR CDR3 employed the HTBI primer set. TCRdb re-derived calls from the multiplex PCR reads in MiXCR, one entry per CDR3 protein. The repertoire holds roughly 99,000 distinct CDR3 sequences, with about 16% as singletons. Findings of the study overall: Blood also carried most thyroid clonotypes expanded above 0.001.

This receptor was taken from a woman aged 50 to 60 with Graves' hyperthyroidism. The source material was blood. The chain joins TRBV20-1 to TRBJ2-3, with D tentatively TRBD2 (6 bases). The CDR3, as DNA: TGCAGTGCTAGAGATCTGTATTTGACCATCGTGGCGGGACGGGCAGATACGCAGTATTTT. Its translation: CSARDLYLTIVAGRADTQYF.